The entry that follows covers one T cell receptor (beta chain) sequence. This sample is drawn from a study of blood T cell repertoires in COVID-19. Libraries were prepared by immunoSEQ multiplex PCR; TCRdb keeps only in-frame clonotypes and omits some of them. The table includes 150,000 to 200,000 clones, approximately 86% detected once. This CDR3 is 13 amino acids long. Deletions cut 4 bases from V and 14 bases from J, with 15 bases between. V gene TRBV12-3 or TRBV12-4 combines with J gene TRBJ1-6; the D is unclear. The origin of this receptor is a woman of 80 years or more in a cohort sampled during active or convalescent COVID-19. Sequenced: peripheral blood. CDR3 coding DNA: TGTGCCAGCAGTTCCGCCCCCGGCGGTGCCCTCCACTTT. Its translation: CASSSAPGGALHF.